This T cell receptor beta chain originates from a study of cytomegalovirus exposure and HLA in healthy donors. Study results and caveats: With later analysis, a missense DCLRE1C variant became linked to TCR beta V- and J-gene trimming.

Germline assignment: CDR1 SGHDN and CDR2 FVKESK. The CDR3 runs 16 residues. The V gene lost 1 base and the J gene lost 4 bases, with 11 bases spanning the gap. About this clone: Its antigen is currently unknown.

The PCR contained 60 Vbeta and 13 Jbeta primers. This table comes from immunoSEQ multiplex PCR, and its TCRdb copy is limited to in-frame clones, with some not included. The sample lists under 80,000 clones, about 71% seen once, with 7% to 7.5% in the top ten. This chain connects TRBV14 to TRBJ2-6, with D possibly matching TRBD2 (5 bases). The sequenced sample was PBMCs. This TCR was recovered from a woman aged 40 to 50 in good health and CMV-seronegative. CDR3 region: CASSQGLALGANVLTF. CDR3 nucleotide sequence: TGTGCCAGCAGCCAAGGCCTAGCTTTAGGGGCCAACGTCCTGACTTTC.